The T cell receptor beta chain under discussion was sequenced for a study of T-cell memory formation after mild COVID-19. Whole-study context: TCR clustering was largely donor specific.

5'RACE primed at constant segments yielded TCR alpha and TCR beta cDNA libraries bearing sample barcodes and UMIs. TCRdb re-analysed the 5' RACE reads in MiXCR, keeping a single row per CDR3 protein. The sample carries hundreds of thousands of distinct CDR3 sequences, around 15% recorded once. The receptor was derived from a man aged 18 to 35 who had mild COVID-19 (a few samples of this study predate the infection). Cell type and time point are not known. The sample was PBMCs or a T cell subset sorted from them (not recorded which).

CDR3 DNA: TGTGCCAGCAGCTTAGGATTTGGGACAGGGACTGGAAACACCATATATTTT. Protein: CASSLGFGTGTGNTIYF. J is TRBJ1-3 and V is TRBV7-9, with 9 bases fitting TRBD1. J gave up 2 bases and V 1 base, and 6 bases lay outside the gene matches. Germline V gene data show CDR1 as SEHNR and CDR2 as FQNEAQ (reference sequence). This CDR3 is 17 amino acids long. Filled out from reference TRBV7-9 and TRBJ1-3, the complete variable domain reads DTGVSQNPRHKITKRGQNVTFRCDPISEHNRLYWYRQTLGQGPEFLTYFQNEAQLEKSRLLSDRFSAERPKGSFSTLEIQRTEQGDSAMYLCASSLGFGTGTGNTIYFGEGSWLTVV.